Below, 20 T cell receptor beta chains from the same sample are listed, as sequenced in a study of vaccination and CD4 T cells after COVID-19. The treatment was: roughly 11-day PBMC culture with coronavirus spike peptide pools or control peptides (ViraFEST assay). Unexposed donor CD4+ T cells predated the COVID-19 pandemic, collected 2011-2018. An Oncomine TCR Beta short-read assay was used to sequence the DNA from cultured CD4+ T cells. The source of extracted genomic DNA was cultured CD4+ T cells. A single record per CDR3 protein comes from TCRdb applying MiXCR to the PCR reads. This table holds approximately 9,700 distinct CDR3 sequences, about 32% found once. No antigen has been identified for these receptors. The sequenced sample consisted of CD4+ T cells from blood, cultured in vitro. The receptors originated from a human donor in good health.

By proportion, this clonotype is medium-sized. V is TRBV6-1 and J is TRBJ1-1; 7 bases map to TRBD1. CDR3 length: 14 residues. Germline V CDR1 and CDR2: MNHNS, SASEGT. Trimming took 6 bases from V and 2 from J; bases not matched to a gene: 6. CDR3 bases: TGTGCCAGCAGAACAGACAGGGACAACACTGAAGCTTTCTTT. Protein product: CASRTDRDNTEAFF.

In this sample, this clonotype is medium-sized. The genes are TRBV11-2 and TRBJ1-2, with D possibly TRBD1 on 5 matching bases. The CDR3 totals 12 residues. Germline loops: CDR1 SGHAT, CDR2 FQNNGV. V was shortened by 4 bases and J by 4 bases, with 7 bases between the two germline ends. In DNA form, the CDR3 reads TGTGCCAGCAGCTCCGGGGCCTATGGCTACACCTTC. Translation: CASSSGAYGYTF. The whole variable domain, remainder taken from reference TRBV11-2 and TRBJ1-2, is EAGVAQSPRYKIIEKRQSVAFWCNPISGHATLYWYQQILGQGPKLLIQFQNNGVVDDSQLPKDRFSAERLKGVDSTLKIQPAKLEDSAVYLCASSSGAYGYTFGSGTRLTVV.

The V gene is TRBV7-2, the J gene TRBJ2-7, with D unclear. Per the germline V gene, CDR1 is SGHTA and CDR2 is FQGNSA. The CDR3 sequence is 13 residues long. Trimming stripped 1 base from V and 7 bases from J, with 11 bases between. The CDR3 nucleotides are TGTGCCAGCAGCTTAGATCCCGCCGCGGAGCAGTACTTC. Translating gives CASSLDPAAEQYF. Using reference TRBV7-2 and TRBJ2-7 for the parts outside the CDR3, the full variable domain is GAGVSQSPSNKVTEKGKDVELRCDPISGHTALYWYRQSLGQGLEFLIYFQGNSAPDKSGLPSDRFSAERTGGSVSTLTIQRTQQEDSAVYLCASSLDPAAEQYFGPGTRLTVT.

This clonotype was detected only a few times. The V call is TRBV6-2 or TRBV6-3, the J call TRBJ2-3; D ambiguous. V dropped 7 bases and J dropped 4 bases, with 21 bases sitting between them. CDR1 is MNHEY and CDR2 is SVGEGT in the germline V gene. The CDR3 runs to 16 residues. The CDR3 nucleotides are TGTGCCAGCACCGCCGATGTGCTACGATCGTCAGATACGCAGTATTTT. Its protein is CASTADVLRSSDTQYF.

The V call is TRBV29-1, the J call TRBJ2-3, with TRBD2 identical over 13 bases. The V gene's germline CDR1 is SQVTM and CDR2 ANQGSEA. The CDR3 spans 15 residues. V lost 7 bases to trimming and J lost 5 bases; unmatched junction nucleotides: 9. This chain's CDR3 is CSGQGLAGLIDTQYF. The CDR3 bases are TGCAGCGGACAGGGACTAGCGGGATTGATAGATACGCAGTATTTT.

This chain joins TRBV5-8 and TRBJ2-7, with D possibly called TRBD1 or TRBD2 (5 bases each). Looked up from germline, CDR1 is SGHTS and CDR2 is YDEGEE. V lost 1 base and J lost 3, with 14 bases in between. This CDR3 has 15 residues. Here the CDR3 DNA reads TGTGCCAGCAGCTTGCCAGGGAAACGGGACTACGAGCAGTACTTC. Translated, it gives CASSLPGKRDYEQYF.

This clonotype has more than one count but fewer than ten. The chain couples TRBV27 to TRBJ2-2; D is perhaps TRBD1 (6 bases). The CDR3 length is 18 residues. The germline gives CDR1 MNHEY, CDR2 SMNVEV (reference sequence). V was shortened by 4 bases and J by 6 bases, with 24 bases between the two germline ends. The CDR3 protein is CASSSLKGQGHTAGELFF. The CDR3 DNA reads TGTGCCAGCAGTTCTCTCAAGGGGCAGGGACACACCGCCGGGGAGCTGTTTTTT.

In this sample, this clonotype turned up a few times. The J gene is TRBJ2-7, the V gene TRBV15; TRBD2 matches 8 bases. Trimming at V came to 3 bases and at J to 3 bases, leaving 4 bases not matched to a gene. The CDR3 has 14 residues. Per germline, CDR1 LNHNV and CDR2 YYDKDF (reference sequence). The CDR3 is CATSSLSGSYEQYF. Written as DNA, the CDR3 is TGTGCCACCAGCAGCCTAAGCGGGAGCTACGAGCAGTACTTC.

This clonotype qualifies as medium-sized. This sequence joins TRBV20-1 and TRBJ2-5; 8 nucleotides agree with TRBD1. Germline-derived CDR1 and CDR2 are DFQATT and SNEGSKA (reference sequence). There are 15 residues in the CDR3. Trimming at V came to 3 bases and at J to 5 bases, leaving 11 bases not matched to a gene. The CDR3 coding sequence is TGCAGTGCTAGTCCTACCGGCAGGGGGCCGGAGACCCAGTACTTC. Amino acid sequence: CSASPTGRGPETQYF.

This clonotype was found a few times. V usage is TRBV19 and J usage is TRBJ2-1; 11 nucleotides align to TRBD2. CDR1 is LNHDA and CDR2 is SQIVND in the germline V gene (reference sequence). Trimming at V came to 4 bases and at J to 12 bases, leaving 17 bases not matched to a gene. The CDR3 has 17 residues. The CDR3: CASSTDPPGLADARQFF. In DNA form, the CDR3 reads TGTGCCAGTAGTACGGACCCCCCGGGACTAGCGGACGCCCGGCAGTTCTTC.

This clonotype was detected only a few times. The V gene is TRBV7-3, the J gene TRBJ2-7; maybe TRBD2 (5 bases). The CDR3 spans 13 residues. The germline gives CDR1 SGHTA, CDR2 FQGTGA. Trimming left V 5 bases short and J 3 bases short, with 11 bases between. This CDR3 reads CASSDGINYEQYF. The CDR3 DNA reads as TGTGCCAGCAGCGACGGGATTAACTACGAGCAGTACTTC.

The V gene is TRBV25-1, the J gene TRBJ2-1; 9 nucleotides align to TRBD2. Trimming at V came to 2 bases and at J to 8 bases, leaving 10 bases not matched to a gene. The germline V gene has CDR1 MGHDK and CDR2 SYGVNS. The CDR3 runs 16 residues. The CDR3 DNA sequence: TGTGCCAGCAGTGAACCGCGGGGACTAGCCGGTGATGAGCAGTTCTTC. It encodes CASSEPRGLAGDEQFF.

This clonotype turned up a few times. CDR3 coding DNA: TGCAGTGTTACAGGCCCCTGGGGCTACACCTTC. This codes for CSVTGPWGYTF. J is TRBJ1-2 and V is TRBV20-1; D is possibly TRBD1 (5 bases). Germline V lookup: CDR1 DFQATT, CDR2 SNEGSKA (reference sequence). CDR3 length equals 11 residues. V was cut by 7 bases and J by 8 bases, with 14 bases left in between.

The J gene is TRBJ2-4, the V gene TRBV20-1; D may be TRBD1 (5 bases). The CDR3 is 14 amino acids. Germline-derived CDR1 and CDR2 are DFQATT and SNEGSKA (reference sequence). V gave up 3 bases and J gave up 0 bases, with 9 bases separating them. CDR3 amino acids: CSASRAVAKNIQYF. In DNA form, the CDR3 reads TGCAGTGCTAGCAGGGCGGTAGCCAAAAACATTCAGTACTTC.

The gene calls are TRBV9 and TRBJ1-1; TRBD1 might be the D (6 bases). Trimming left V 7 bases short and J 2 bases short, with 12 bases between. This CDR3 has 13 amino acids. Per the germline V gene, CDR1 is SGDLS and CDR2 is YYNGEE. CDR3 nucleotides: TGTGCCAGCTCTAGGGGGTTCAACACTGAAGCTTTCTTT. Its translation: CASSRGFNTEAFF.

The genes are TRBV28 and TRBJ1-6; 9 bases agree with TRBD1. With V trimmed by 6 bases and J by 11 bases, 20 bases remained unmatched. Germline CDR1 and CDR2: MDHEN and SYDVKM. The CDR3 is made up of 18 amino acids. For the CDR3, the DNA is TGTGCCAGCAGCTACTCCAAATACGGGGACAGGGCAATTGCACCCCTCCACTTT. This codes for CASSYSKYGDRAIAPLHF. The full variable domain, its missing parts supplied by reference TRBV28 and TRBJ1-6, is DVKVTQSSRYLVKRTGEKVFLECVQDMDHENMFWYRQDPGLGLRLIYFSYDVKMKEKGDIPEGYSVSREKKERFSLILESASTNQTSMYLCASSYSKYGDRAIAPLHFGNGTRLTVT.

This clonotype was counted only a few times. The chain's CDR3 is CAISESLKGGNEQYF. The CDR3 nucleotides are TGTGCCATCAGTGAGTCTTTGAAGGGGGGGAACGAGCAGTACTTC. This chain joins TRBV10-3 and TRBJ2-7, with a weak D call TRBD2 (7 bases). Germline assignment: CDR1 ENHRY and CDR2 SYGVKD. This CDR3 region has 15 residues. V lost 0 bases, J lost 5 bases, and 14 bases lay in between.

The chain is built from TRBV6-5 and TRBJ2-1; 7 bases line up with TRBD2. This CDR3 region has 12 residues. Looked up from germline, CDR1 is MNHEY and CDR2 is SVGAGI. With V trimmed by 4 bases and J by 10 bases, 4 bases remained unmatched. The CDR3: CASSLLGGEQFF. The CDR3 nucleotides are TGTGCCAGCAGTTTACTCGGGGGGGAGCAGTTCTTC.

The gene calls are TRBV11-3 and TRBJ2-3; tentatively, D is TRBD1 (5 bases). Germline CDR1 SGHNT, CDR2 YENEEA. The CDR3 spans 13 residues. V was cut by 5 bases and J by 2 bases, with 8 bases left in between. In DNA form, the CDR3 reads TGTGCCAGCAGCCGACAGTACACAGATACGCAGTATTTT. Protein sequence: CASSRQYTDTQYF.

V gene TRBV20-1 combines with J gene TRBJ2-5, with D perhaps matching TRBD1 (6 bases). This CDR3 has 13 residues. Germline assignment: CDR1 DFQATT and CDR2 SNEGSKA (reference sequence). V lost 6 bases, J lost 0 bases, and 11 bases lay in between. The CDR3 reads CSAIGTNQETQYF. The CDR3 DNA is TGCAGTGCAATCGGGACAAACCAAGAGACCCAGTACTTC.